The next 11 T cell receptor beta chains were all read from a single sample in a study of T-cell memory formation after mild COVID-19 (dated by TCRdb to the early 2020s). Preparation of the library involved 5' RACE. TCRdb shows the sequencer as Illumina NovaSeq 6000. Clones were called with MiXCR by TCRdb after fastp trimmed the public reads at Q25, and only in-frame beta chains were retained. Rows with one shared CDR3 protein collapse into an entry with the most common genes and DNA. This sample has over 130,000 distinct CDR3 sequences in its table, and 14% to 15% of those were observed once. The ten largest clonotypes hold more than 25% of the sample. What was sequenced was PBMCs or a T cell subset sorted from them (not recorded which). These receptors all come from an adult woman who had mild COVID-19 (a few samples of this study predate the infection). The sample titles of this study are shuffled in the database, so cell type and time point are left out; the donor was told from shared clones.

This clonotype was picked up a small number of times. The chain joins TRBV10-3 to TRBJ2-7; a weak D match, TRBD2 (6 bases). CDR3 length: 13 amino acids. The germline CDR1 and CDR2 sequences are ENHRY and SYGVKD. V dropped 10 bases and J dropped 2 bases, with 15 bases sitting between them. The CDR3 here is CATHGDSAYEQYF. The CDR3 coding sequence is TGTGCCACCCATGGGGACTCGGCCTACGAGCAGTACTTC.

This chain connects TRBV7-2 to TRBJ2-7, with D possibly TRBD2 on 5 matching bases. Trimming cost V 4 bases and J 1 base, with 14 bases left between them. Germline V gene lookup returns CDR1 SGHTA and CDR2 FQGNSA. The CDR3 is 15 residues long. CDR3 protein: CASSSEGSLSYEQYF. CDR3 in DNA: TGTGCCAGCAGCTCTGAGGGTTCCCTATCCTACGAGCAGTACTTC.

The chain combines TRBV4-1 with TRBJ2-5; TRBD2 is a possible D gene (6 bases). V was pared by 2 bases and J by 0 bases, with 16 bases between. Per germline, CDR1 MGHRA and CDR2 YSYEKL. CDR3 size: 17 residues. This CDR3 is CASSQQRDLSYQETQYF. The CDR3 nucleotides read TGCGCCAGCAGCCAACAACGGGACTTGTCGTACCAAGAGACCCAGTACTTC.

CDR3 in amino acids: CASNVDNNAPEAFF. For the CDR3, the DNA is TGTGCCAGCAACGTGGACAACAACGCACCTGAAGCTTTCTTT. The chain joins TRBV7-6 to TRBJ1-1; a weak D match, TRBD1 (5 bases). This CDR3 is 14 amino acids long. CDR1 SGHVS and CDR2 FNYEAQ come from the germline V gene. The V and J ends lost 7 bases and 6 bases respectively, with 18 bases between them.

The rearrangement joins TRBV9 to TRBJ2-1; TRBD2 agrees at 13 bases. J gave up 3 bases and V 7 bases, and 7 bases lay outside the gene matches. The length of the CDR3 is 16 residues. Germline loops: CDR1 SGDLS, CDR2 YYNGEE. The CDR3 sequence is CASDSGTSGIYNEQFF. CDR3 nucleotides: TGTGCCAGCGATAGCGGGACTAGCGGGATCTACAATGAGCAGTTCTTC.

The chain has TRBV6-2 or TRBV6-3 and TRBJ2-1; TRBD2 matches at 12 bases. Per germline, CDR1 MNHEY and CDR2 SVGEGT. V lost 4 bases to trimming and J lost 5 bases; unmatched junction nucleotides: 9. The CDR3 length is 17 residues. This chain's CDR3 is CASSSPSGRALHNEQFF. CDR3 nucleotide sequence: TGTGCCAGCAGTTCCCCTAGCGGGAGGGCCCTCCACAATGAGCAGTTCTTC.

This clonotype has more than one count but fewer than ten. V usage is TRBV29-1 and J usage is TRBJ2-6, with a tentative D call TRBD2 (6 bases). CDR1 is SQVTM, CDR2 ANQGSEA, per germline. Trimming removed 5 bases from V and 4 bases from J, with 18 bases in between. This CDR3 is 16 amino acids long. In DNA form, the CDR3 reads TGCAGCGTTCTCGATCGCGGGGCCCTAGGGGCCAACGTCCTGACTTTC. Protein product: CSVLDRGALGANVLTF.

This clonotype was recorded at least ten times. The chain recombines TRBV7-6 with TRBJ1-2, with 8 bases that match TRBD1. This CDR3 has 17 amino acids. Germline V gene data show CDR1 as SGHVS and CDR2 as FNYEAQ. V dropped 1 base and J dropped 1; count of bases not matched to a gene: 8. Here the CDR3 DNA reads TGTGCCAGCAGCTTAGGGCCAGGGGGCTACGATAACTATGGCTACACCTTC. Translated, it gives CASSLGPGGYDNYGYTF.

This clonotype appeared a few times. This chain joins TRBV20-1 and TRBJ2-7; 11 bases line up with TRBD1. V lost 6 bases to trimming and J lost 5 bases; unmatched junction nucleotides: 6. Germline V gene lookup returns CDR1 DFQATT and CDR2 SNEGSKA (reference sequence). The CDR3 runs to 13 residues. CDR3 nucleotide sequence: TGCAGTGCGACGGGACAGGGGGTCAACGAGCAGTACTTC. Translated: CSATGQGVNEQYF.

This clonotype was detected a few times. CDR3 nucleotide sequence: TGTGCCAGCAGTTTATCGGGGGACCCGAACACTGAAGCTTTCTTT. Protein product: CASSLSGDPNTEAFF. V is TRBV12-3 or TRBV12-4 and J is TRBJ1-1, with a possible D match to TRBD1 (5 bases). CDR3 length equals 15 residues. Between the trimmed V and J ends, which lost 2 bases and 1 base, there was a span of 11 bases.

Points on this clonotype: At one end, the junction sequence differs from germline, possibly due to a read error. The rearrangement uses TRBV7-8 and TRBJ2-2, with a possible D match to TRBD2 (5 bases). Germline assignment: CDR1 SGHVS and CDR2 FQNEAQ. This CDR3 region has 15 residues. This chain's CDR3 is CASSWSSSNTGELIF. DNA for the CDR3: TGTGCCAGCAGCTGGAGTTCCAGTAACACCGGGGAGCTGATTTTT.